This record looks at one T cell receptor beta chain sequence and its context. Its antigen is not identified. This entry belongs to a study of lymphopenia after photon versus proton radiotherapy. Method: immunoSEQ multiplex PCR; TCRdb's copy keeps in-frame clones and lacks some. The sample includes 65,000 to 70,000 clones, approximately 91% of them seen just once. Notes on the study in general: In patients who died, overall survival fell as post-nadir TCR diversity dropped more. After the lymphocyte nadir, photon-treated repertoires showed oligoclonal expansion, especially of CD8+ Temra cells.

The germline V gene encodes CDR1 LNHDA and CDR2 SQIVND (reference sequence). The V end was cut by 6 bases, the J end by 8 bases, with 16 bases between. The CDR3 extends over 14 amino acids. Here the sequenced sample was peripheral blood, taken from a patient treated with photon-based radiotherapy. The rearrangement joins TRBV19 to TRBJ1-4; D ambiguous. This receptor was taken from a woman in her sixties or seventies with pancreatic cancer. The CDR3 is CASSRVETQEKLFF. In DNA, the CDR3 is TGTGCCAGTAGCCGCGTGGAGACTCAAGAAAAACTGTTTTTT.